One TCR beta chain is described in this entry. 13 Jbeta primers and 60 Vbeta primers were used for the PCR. TCRdb's copy holds only in-frame clones and misses some; the assay was immunoSEQ multiplex PCR. The data contain about 190,000 clones, 84% of them singletons. This sample is drawn from a study of cytomegalovirus exposure and HLA in healthy donors. V was trimmed by 1 base and J by 13 bases, leaving 14 bases between them. Germline V gene data show CDR1 as SGDLS and CDR2 as YYNGEE. There are 12 residues in the CDR3. The sequencing input was PBMCs. The sequence derives from a boy aged 5-17 years in good health and CMV-seronegative. The chain employs TRBV9 and TRBJ1-2; tentatively, D is TRBD1 (5 bases). The CDR3, as DNA: TGTGCCAGCAGCGTATCGGACACCCTATTCACCTTC. It encodes CASSVSDTLFTF.